These 28 T cell receptor beta chains came from one sample sequenced in a study of T-cell reconstitution after alpha-beta-depleted transplantation in children. Unique molecular identifiers tagged the TCRbeta library. Each CDR3 protein is one row after TCRdb ran MiXCR on the PCR reads. The sample holds 140,000 to 150,000 distinct CDR3 sequences, 8.8% seen once. The sequencing used PBMCs, mostly from graft donor cells, collected 180 days after TCRalphabeta/CD19-depleted stem cell transplant. These receptors were collected from a female patient between 2 and 10 years old who had a stem cell transplant for congenital amegakaryocytic thrombocytopenia, so the T cells may come from the graft donor.

At least ten counts were recorded for this clonotype. The chain is built from TRBV29-1 and TRBJ1-1, with D uncertain. The CDR3 is 14 residues long. Germline CDR1 SQVTM, CDR2 ANQGSEA. Deletions cut 4 bases from V and 1 base from J, with 13 bases between. The CDR3 DNA reads as TGCAGCGTTGGCCCCAAGGCCCCGAACACTGAAGCTTTCTTT. Its protein product is CSVGPKAPNTEAFF.

This clonotype has more than one count but fewer than ten. This chain connects TRBV27 to TRBJ1-6, with 8 bases aligning to TRBD1. The CDR3 totals 14 residues. The germline gives CDR1 MNHEY, CDR2 SMNVEV (reference sequence). V shed 3 bases, J shed 11 bases, and the junction held 6 bases outside the gene matches. The CDR3 nucleotides read TGTGCCAGCAGTTTCCTTGACAGGGGAGCACCCCTCCACTTT. Translating it yields CASSFLDRGAPLHF.

This clonotype was observed at least ten times. V is TRBV7-9 and J is TRBJ1-2; TRBD1 might be the D (5 bases). The CDR3 runs 14 residues. Germline CDR1 is SEHNR and CDR2 is FQNEAQ (reference sequence). V was cut by 3 bases and J by 4 bases, with 12 bases left in between. The CDR3: CASSFAGQGYGYTF. The CDR3 DNA reads as TGTGCCAGCAGCTTTGCAGGGCAGGGCTATGGCTACACCTTC.

This clonotype was seen many times. This chain joins TRBV5-1 and TRBJ2-5, with unresolved D. CDR1 and CDR2 (germline): SGHRS, YFSETQ. The CDR3 totals 14 residues. Trimming stripped 4 bases from V and 5 bases from J, with 15 bases between. The CDR3 nucleotides read TGCGCCAGCAGCCCCGCCAGGTCGGGTGAGACCCAGTACTTC. Its translation: CASSPARSGETQYF.

This clonotype was picked up many times. V usage is TRBV5-1 and J usage is TRBJ1-2, with TRBD1 matching 7 bases. The CDR3 totals 15 residues. The V gene's germline CDR1 is SGHRS and CDR2 YFSETQ. The J segment lost 0 bases and the V segment lost 3 bases, leaving 5 bases of the junction unmatched. In nucleotides, the CDR3 is TGCGCCAGCAGCTCCCAGGGACAGTCTAACTATGGCTACACCTTC. It yields the protein CASSSQGQSNYGYTF.

This clonotype was detected many times. This chain joins TRBV9 and TRBJ2-1, with 8 nucleotides matching TRBD2. This CDR3 contains 13 residues. The junction had 5 bases not matched to a gene; V was cut back by 4 bases and J by 8 bases. Germline lookup yields CDR1 SGDLS and CDR2 YYNGEE. For the CDR3, the DNA is TGTGCCAGCAGCCGAGCGGGAGCGGATGAGCAGTTCTTC. As protein: CASSRAGADEQFF.

About this clonotype itself: A single base separates this from a much larger clone, so it may be a read error. The V call is TRBV6-2 or TRBV6-3, the J call TRBJ2-2; 12 bases match TRBD2. Germline V lookup: CDR1 MNHEY, CDR2 SVGEGT. This CDR3 comprises 16 residues. The DNA for the CDR3 is TGTGCCAGCAGAAGACTAGCGGGAGAGCCCACCGTGGAGCTGTTTTTT. Translation gives CASRRLAGEPTVELFF.

The table lists this clonotype with many counts. The rearrangement links TRBV15 to TRBJ2-1; D uncertain. Germline V gene data show CDR1 as LNHNV and CDR2 as YYDKDF (reference sequence). The ends were cut back, 3 bases at V and 5 bases at J, with 11 bases in the middle. This CDR3 is built from 14 residues. As DNA, the CDR3 is TGTGCCACCAGCAGGCGAGGTACCGACAATGAGCAGTTCTTC. Translation gives CATSRRGTDNEQFF.

This clonotype was counted ten times or more. The chain couples TRBV6-1 to TRBJ2-3, with D possibly matching TRBD2 (5 bases). V was trimmed by 10 bases and J by 7 bases, leaving 9 bases between them. The CDR3 is 10 amino acids. The V gene's germline CDR1 is MNHNS and CDR2 SASEGT. The CDR3 DNA follows: TGTGCCACCCGAGGGTATACGCAGTATTTT. Its protein product is CATRGYTQYF.

This clonotype has at least ten counts. In DNA, the CDR3 is TGTGCCAGCAGCTTAGTCCCTCGGGAGACCCAGTACTTC. Protein product: CASSLVPRETQYF. This chain links TRBV7-2 with TRBJ2-5; D not certain. V was clipped by 1 base and J by 5 bases, with 8 bases between them. CDR1 SGHTA and CDR2 FQGNSA come from the germline V gene. The CDR3 extends over 13 amino acids.

This clonotype has a count of ten or more. This chain connects TRBV20-1 to TRBJ2-7; TRBD1 aligns across 7 bases. The CDR3 is 12 residues long. V lost 6 bases and J lost 3; bases outside the gene matches: 5. Per germline, CDR1 DFQATT and CDR2 SNEGSKA (reference sequence). CDR3 amino acids: CSAYDRDYEQYF. CDR3 nucleotides: TGCAGTGCCTACGACAGGGACTACGAGCAGTACTTC.

This clonotype was detected ten times or more. The chain recombines TRBV6-1 with TRBJ1-2; perhaps TRBD1 as D (5 bases). The CDR3 has 13 amino acids. Trimming removed 6 bases at V and 5 bases at J, with 13 bases between. In germline, CDR1 is MNHNS, CDR2 SASEGT. In DNA, the CDR3 is TGTGCCAGCAGGAAAGGGGCTGATTATGGCTACACCTTC. Residues: CASRKGADYGYTF.

This clonotype appeared many times. The chain uses TRBV28 and TRBJ2-5, with D tentatively TRBD1 (6 bases). With 5 bases removed from V and 3 bases from J, the gap between germline ends came to 19 bases. Germline V lookup: CDR1 MDHEN, CDR2 SYDVKM. The CDR3 contains 16 residues. The CDR3, as DNA: TGTGCCAGCAGTCTATCGCAGGGGCTGTTAGAAGAGACCCAGTACTTC. Translation gives CASSLSQGLLEETQYF.

This clonotype was counted ten times or more. V and J are TRBV5-1 and TRBJ2-5, with D possibly being TRBD2 (6 bases). Trimming left V 4 bases short and J 5 bases short, with 21 bases between. The CDR3 is 16 amino acids. Germline-derived CDR1 and CDR2 are SGHRS and YFSETQ. This CDR3 reads CASSVRGGAEGETQYF. The CDR3 DNA follows: TGCGCCAGCAGCGTTCGGGGCGGGGCCGAGGGGGAGACCCAGTACTTC.

The table lists this clonotype with a few counts. The chain combines TRBV27 with TRBJ2-7; 12 bases fit TRBD2. Trimming at V came to 6 bases and at J to 5 bases, leaving 8 bases not matched to a gene. Per the germline V gene, CDR1 is MNHEY and CDR2 is SMNVEV (reference sequence). The CDR3 consists of 15 residues. The CDR3: CASSKTGLAGNEQYF. For the CDR3, the DNA is TGTGCCAGCAGCAAAACGGGACTAGCGGGCAACGAGCAGTACTTC.

This clonotype turned up a few times. The chain is built from TRBV5-1 and TRBJ2-1; TRBD2 is a possible D gene (6 bases). Trimming left V 1 base short and J 10 bases short, with 18 bases between. CDR3 size: 15 residues. Germline CDR1 is SGHRS and CDR2 is YFSETQ. The CDR3 region has the DNA TGCGCCAGCAGCTTGCCCCGCGGGACCGATAGCGAGCAGTTCTTC. It is translated as CASSLPRGTDSEQFF.

The chain employs TRBV6-5 and TRBJ1-6, with 8 positions matching TRBD1. V shed 2 bases, J shed 7 bases, and the junction held 4 bases outside the gene matches. CDR1 and CDR2 from the germline V gene are MNHEY and SVGAGI. The CDR3 spans 15 residues. CDR3 in amino acids: CASSYGTGTNSPLHF. Here the CDR3 DNA reads TGTGCCAGCAGTTACGGGACAGGAACAAATTCACCCCTCCACTTT.

This clonotype was detected ten times or more. The gene calls are TRBV6-1 and TRBJ2-1, with D maybe TRBD2 (6 bases). The germline V gene has CDR1 MNHNS and CDR2 SASEGT. This CDR3 region has 17 residues. V was pared by 3 bases and J by 5 bases, with 20 bases between. In nucleotides, the CDR3 is TGTGCCAGCAGTGACGAGGAATTTATGGGACTGCACAATGAGCAGTTCTTC. It specifies CASSDEEFMGLHNEQFF.

Many counts were recorded for this clonotype. The chain employs TRBV29-1 and TRBJ2-7; the D is unclear. Germline V gene sequence: CDR1 SQVTM, CDR2 ANQGSEA. There are 13 residues in the CDR3. The ends were cut back, 4 bases at V and 0 bases at J, with 10 bases in the middle. In nucleotides, the CDR3 is TGCAGCGTTGTTGTTCCCCCCTCCTACGAGCAGTACTTC. Translation: CSVVVPPSYEQYF.

In its sample, this clonotype was seen many times. The rearrangement links TRBV12-3 or TRBV12-4 to TRBJ2-3; weak D call: TRBD2 (5 bases). This CDR3 is built from 13 residues. Trimming took 10 bases from V and 6 from J, leaving 17 bases between them. The CDR3 nucleotides are TGTGCCACCCGGTGGACCACGGGGGATACGCAGTATTTT. It codes for CATRWTTGDTQYF.

The sample holds a few counts of this clonotype. The chain links TRBV5-1 to TRBJ2-7; no clear D. Trimming cost V 6 bases and J 1 base, with 17 bases left between them. The germline V gene encodes CDR1 SGHRS and CDR2 YFSETQ. The CDR3 runs to 15 residues. CDR3 DNA sequence: TGCGCCAGCACCTTCCGGGCCTCCCCATCCTACGAGCAGTACTTC. It is translated as CASTFRASPSYEQYF.

The chain combines TRBV5-1 with TRBJ2-1, with TRBD2 identical over 8 bases. Germline V gene data show CDR1 as SGHRS and CDR2 as YFSETQ. The V gene end was trimmed by 4 bases and the J gene end by 9 bases; junction bases not matched to a gene: 6. The CDR3 sequence is 13 residues long. CDR3 protein: CASSTGLAGEQFF. The DNA for the CDR3 is TGCGCCAGCAGCACTGGACTAGCCGGTGAGCAGTTCTTC.

This clonotype was counted many times. The genes are TRBV5-1 and TRBJ2-5, with a possible D match to TRBD1 (5 bases). V was shortened by 2 bases and J by 1 base, with 9 bases between the two germline ends. The germline V gene has CDR1 SGHRS and CDR2 YFSETQ. The CDR3 runs 14 residues. For the CDR3, the DNA is TGCGCCAGCAGCTTAGGACACCTCCAAGAGACCCAGTACTTC. It codes for CASSLGHLQETQYF.

The table lists this clonotype with many counts. The chain has TRBV20-1 and TRBJ2-5, with a possible D match to TRBD1 (7 bases). This CDR3 region has 18 residues. The germline V and J ends were trimmed by 0 bases and 2 bases, with 22 bases remaining between them. Germline-derived CDR1 and CDR2 are DFQATT and SNEGSKA (reference sequence). The CDR3 loop reads CSARDRRGRATLQETQYF. CDR3 DNA: TGCAGTGCTAGAGATCGGAGGGGGCGGGCGACCTTACAAGAGACCCAGTACTTC.

A few counts support this clonotype. V gene TRBV2 combines with J gene TRBJ2-3, with D possibly called TRBD1 or TRBD2 (5 bases each). CDR1 SNHLY and CDR2 FYNNEI come from the germline V gene. The V end was cut by 10 bases, the J end by 5 bases, with 19 bases between. This CDR3 comprises 14 residues. CDR3 DNA: TGTGCCACCGGGGCGTGGGGCTTTGGAGATACGCAGTATTTT. Protein sequence: CATGAWGFGDTQYF.

The sample holds many counts of this clonotype. The J gene is TRBJ2-1, the V gene TRBV30; D may be TRBD2 (6 bases). This CDR3 contains 12 residues. Germline-derived CDR1 and CDR2 are GTSNPN and SVGIG (reference sequence). With 0 bases removed from V and 12 bases from J, the gap between germline ends came to 12 bases. CDR3: CAWSVGGNRQFF. The CDR3 bases are TGTGCCTGGAGTGTCGGGGGAAATCGGCAGTTCTTC.

This clonotype was detected ten times or more. V is TRBV5-1 and J is TRBJ2-3, with D hard to call. The germline gives CDR1 SGHRS, CDR2 YFSETQ. There are 15 residues in the CDR3. V lost 0 bases to trimming and J lost 1 base, with 9 bases between them. The CDR3 is CASSLVDRGTDTQYF. As DNA, the CDR3 is TGCGCCAGCAGCTTGGTTGATCGGGGCACAGATACGCAGTATTTT.

This clonotype showed up many times. The CDR3 DNA reads TGTGCCAGACCCTACCGGGACAGGGGGCCCAAAGAGACCCAGTACTTC. Translated: CARPYRDRGPKETQYF. The chain employs TRBV14 and TRBJ2-5; 12 positions agree with TRBD1. In germline, CDR1 is SGHDN, CDR2 FVKESK. The J segment lost 3 bases and the V segment lost 9 bases, leaving 11 bases of the junction unmatched. This CDR3 has 16 amino acids.